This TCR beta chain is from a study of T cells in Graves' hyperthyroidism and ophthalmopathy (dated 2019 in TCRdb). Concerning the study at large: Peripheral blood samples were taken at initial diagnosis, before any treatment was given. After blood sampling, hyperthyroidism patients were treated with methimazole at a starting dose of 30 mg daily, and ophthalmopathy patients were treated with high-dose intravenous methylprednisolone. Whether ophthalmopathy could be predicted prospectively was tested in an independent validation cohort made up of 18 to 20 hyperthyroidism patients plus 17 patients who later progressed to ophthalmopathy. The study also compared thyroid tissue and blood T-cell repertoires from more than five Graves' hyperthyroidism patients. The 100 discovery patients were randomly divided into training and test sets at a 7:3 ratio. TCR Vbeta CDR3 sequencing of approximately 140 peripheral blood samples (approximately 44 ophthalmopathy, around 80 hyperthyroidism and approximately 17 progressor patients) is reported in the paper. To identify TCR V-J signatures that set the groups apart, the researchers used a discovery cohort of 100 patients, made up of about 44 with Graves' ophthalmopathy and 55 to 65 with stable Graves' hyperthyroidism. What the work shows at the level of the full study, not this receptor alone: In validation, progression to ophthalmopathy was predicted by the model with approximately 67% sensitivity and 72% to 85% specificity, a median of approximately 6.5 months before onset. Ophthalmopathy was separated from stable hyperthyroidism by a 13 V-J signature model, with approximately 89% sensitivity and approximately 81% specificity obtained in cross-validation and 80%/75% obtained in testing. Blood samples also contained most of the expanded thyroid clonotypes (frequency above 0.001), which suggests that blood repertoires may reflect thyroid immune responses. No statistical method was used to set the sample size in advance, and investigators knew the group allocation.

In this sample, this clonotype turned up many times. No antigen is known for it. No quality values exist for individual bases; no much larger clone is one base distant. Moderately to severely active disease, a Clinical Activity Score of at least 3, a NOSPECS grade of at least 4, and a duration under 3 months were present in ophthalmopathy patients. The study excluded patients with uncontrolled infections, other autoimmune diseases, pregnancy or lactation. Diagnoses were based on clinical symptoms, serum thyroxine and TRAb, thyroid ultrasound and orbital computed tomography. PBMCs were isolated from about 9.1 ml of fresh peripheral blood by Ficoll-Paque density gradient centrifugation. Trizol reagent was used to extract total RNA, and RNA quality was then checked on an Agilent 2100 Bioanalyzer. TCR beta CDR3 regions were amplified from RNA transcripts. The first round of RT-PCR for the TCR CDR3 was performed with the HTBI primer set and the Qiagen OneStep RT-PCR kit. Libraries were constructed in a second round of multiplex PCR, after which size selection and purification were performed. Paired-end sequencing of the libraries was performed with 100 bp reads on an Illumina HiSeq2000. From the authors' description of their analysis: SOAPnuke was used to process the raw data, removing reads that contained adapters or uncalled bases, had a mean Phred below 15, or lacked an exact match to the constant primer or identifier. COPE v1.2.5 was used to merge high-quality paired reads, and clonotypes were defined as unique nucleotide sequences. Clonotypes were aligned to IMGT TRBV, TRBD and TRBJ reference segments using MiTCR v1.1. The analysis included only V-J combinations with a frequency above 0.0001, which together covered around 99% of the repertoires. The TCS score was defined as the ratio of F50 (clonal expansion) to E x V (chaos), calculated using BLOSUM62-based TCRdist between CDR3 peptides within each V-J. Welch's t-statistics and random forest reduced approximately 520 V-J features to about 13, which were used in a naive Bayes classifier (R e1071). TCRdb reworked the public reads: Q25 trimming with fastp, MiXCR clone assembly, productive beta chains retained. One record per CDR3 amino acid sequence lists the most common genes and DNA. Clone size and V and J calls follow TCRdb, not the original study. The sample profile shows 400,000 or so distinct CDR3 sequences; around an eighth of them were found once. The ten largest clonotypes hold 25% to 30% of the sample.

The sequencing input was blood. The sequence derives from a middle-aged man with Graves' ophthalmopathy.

The nucleotide sequence is TGCAGTGGACAGCACAACACTGAAGCTTTCTTT. This translates into CSGQHNTEAFF. The chain is encoded by TRBV20-1 joined to TRBJ1-1, with a weak D call of TRBD1 (5 bases match). CDR1 and CDR2, looked up from the germline V gene (reference sequence), are DFQATT and SNEGSKA. Cut back by 7 bases and 2 bases, the V and J ends lie 8 bases apart. Taken from cysteine to phenylalanine, the CDR3 has 11 residues. The kept DNA is CDR3 alone, 33 bases in frame from the first base.